The clone carrying this TCR beta chain was counted between two and nine times. Antigen: not known. From germline, CDR1 is SGDLS and CDR2 YYNGEE. The V gene lost 4 bases and the J gene lost 2 bases, with 24 bases spanning the gap. The CDR3 covers 19 residues. These data are taken from a study of T cell responses to AZD1222 COVID-19 vaccine. Study-level findings and limits: At 160-218 and 743-854, vaccine-associated CD4 TCRs were dominant, and they spanned spike. Nearly half of the spike-specific TCRs reportedly recognize variant regions that carry no mutations.

This table comes from immunoSEQ multiplex PCR, and its TCRdb copy is limited to in-frame clones, with some not included. The sample contains 120,000 or so clones, 80% to 90% of which appear only once. The chain is built from TRBV9 and TRBJ1-4; possible D gene TRBD1, 6 bases. The sequence derives from an adult in good health. This specimen was peripheral blood, taken on day 0 of AZD1222 vaccination. The CDR3 is CASSPTYTGGGATNEKLFF. Written as DNA, the CDR3 is TGTGCCAGCAGCCCCACGTACACTGGGGGGGGCGCGACTAATGAAAAACTGTTTTTT.